These 24 T cell receptor beta chains share one sample of origin, sequenced in a study of T cell clonality in common variable immunodeficiency. These receptors have no known antigen. Study-wide results and caveats: In common variable immunodeficiency, TCR beta chains reportedly carried fewer deletions and N-nucleotide insertions.

TCRdb keeps only in-frame clones here, not all; method: immunoSEQ multiplex PCR. There are thousands of clones in the sample, none observed a single time. Sequencing used peripheral blood mononuclear cells. Source of these receptors: a human donor with common variable immunodeficiency.

By share, this clone ranks as medium-sized. Sequencing ends 3 residues short of the CDR3 end; the germline J gene provides the rest. The V call is TRBV12-3 or TRBV12-4, the J call TRBJ2-7; D might be TRBD1 (5 bases). The CDR3 extends over 13 amino acids. V was trimmed by 5 bases and J by 0 bases, leaving 8 bases between them. The sequenced CDR3 bases are TGTGCCAGCAGTAAAGGACACTCCTACGAG. It yields the protein CASSKGHSYE. The entire CDR3 protein is CASSKGHSYEQYF.

This clone has more than one count but fewer than ten. The CDR3 is cut off 3 residues early in the read; its end comes from the germline J gene. V usage is TRBV2 and J usage is TRBJ2-2, with TRBD2 identical over 7 bases. CDR3 length: 16 residues. The junction had 7 bases not matched to a gene; V was cut back by 6 bases and J by 0 bases. Germline V gene sequence: CDR1 SNHLY, CDR2 FYNNEI. CDR3 in amino acids: CASRGRGLTNTGELFF. The part of the CDR3 DNA that was read is TGTGCCAGCAGGGGGAGGGGACTTACGAACACCGGGGAG. Using reference TRBV2 and TRBJ2-2 for the parts outside the CDR3, the full variable domain is EPEVTQTPSHQVTQMGQEVILRCVPISNHLYFYWYRQILGQKVEFLVSFYNNEISEKSEIFDDQFSVERPDGSNFTLKIRSTKLEDSAMYFCASRGRGLTNTGELFFGEGSRLTVL.

This clone was counted a few times. The CDR3 end is not reached by the read, which stops 3 residues before it; the germline J gene fills it in. J is TRBJ2-3 and V is TRBV6-1; D is unresolved. Deletions cut 4 bases from V and 0 bases from J, with 14 bases between. Germline V gives CDR1 MNHNS, CDR2 SASEGT. The CDR3 length is 16 residues. CDR3 DNA (partial): TGTGCCAGCAGTGTCCCTCCTTTCACTAGCACAGATACG. Its translation: CASSVPPFTSTDT. The CDR3 reads in full as CASSVPPFTSTDTQYF.

This clone was counted a few times. CDR3 loop: CASSLVGGLYNEQFF. Partial CDR3 DNA: TGTGCCAGCAGCTTGGTTGGCGGTCTTTACAATGAG. The rearrangement uses TRBV6-2 or TRBV6-3 and TRBJ2-1; D is uncertain. The read ends 3 residues early relative to the CDR3; the germline J gene fills the gap. Between the trimmed V and J ends, which lost 6 bases and 4 bases, there was a span of 16 bases. The germline CDR1 and CDR2 sequences are MNHEY and SVGEGT. This CDR3 has 15 residues.

This clone was seen only a few times. Partial CDR3 DNA: TGTGCCAGCAGCCTCGGACTAGCGGGCTACGAG. It encodes CASSLGLAGYE. The whole CDR3 is CASSLGLAGYEQYF. The rearrangement links TRBV6-2 or TRBV6-3 to TRBJ2-7; 11 bases map to TRBD2. The missing CDR3 end, 3 residues past where the read stops, is filled in from the germline J gene. CDR3 length equals 14 residues. CDR1 is MNHEY, CDR2 SVGEGT, per germline. Unmatched junction bases numbered 4, after V lost 6 bases and J lost 3 bases.

Only a few counts were recorded for this clone. The missing CDR3 end, 3 residues past where the read stops, is filled in from the germline J gene. The chain joins TRBV18 to TRBJ2-7; D remains ambiguous. The CDR3 covers 12 residues. V lost 3 bases, J lost 0 bases, and 3 bases lay in between. Germline V lookup: CDR1 KGHSH, CDR2 LQKENI. The sequenced part of the CDR3 DNA is TGTGCCAGCTCACCGCGCTCCTACGAG. Amino acid sequence: CASSPRSYE. From start to end, the CDR3 is CASSPRSYEQYF.

This clone was found a few times. Read data end 3 residues before the CDR3 end; the end is taken from the germline J gene. The rearrangement links TRBV19 to TRBJ2-3; D might be TRBD2 (6 bases). Germline loops: CDR1 LNHDA, CDR2 SQIVND (reference sequence). CDR3 size: 13 residues. The V end was cut by 7 bases, the J end by 2 bases, with 10 bases between. The sequenced CDR3 bases are TGTGCCAGTAAGACGCGGGACACAGATACG. Protein product: CASKTRDTDT. The full CDR3 protein is CASKTRDTDTQYF.

This clone was found a few times. The CDR3 end falls 3 residues outside the read, so it is completed with the germline J gene. V and J are TRBV7-8 and TRBJ2-1, with 9 bases that match TRBD1. CDR3 length: 15 amino acids. Germline V gene sequence: CDR1 SGHVS, CDR2 FQNEAQ. With 5 bases clipped from V and 9 bases from J, the junction kept 11 bases outside the gene matches. The CDR3 bases that were read are TGTGCCAGCAGCCGGGACAGGGTTGTGCTTGGTGAG. This translates into CASSRDRVVLGE. The CDR3 reads in full as CASSRDRVVLGEQFF.

This clone was counted only a few times. The read ends 3 residues shy of where the CDR3 ends; the end is completed using the germline J gene. V and J are TRBV20-1 and TRBJ2-5, with D tentatively TRBD1 (7 bases). Germline loops: CDR1 DFQATT, CDR2 SNEGSKA (reference sequence). The CDR3 loop spans 12 amino acids. V was clipped by 7 bases and J by 2 bases, with 11 bases between them. The CDR3: CSGQGGQETQYF. Incomplete CDR3 DNA: TGCAGTGGTCAGGGGGGACAAGAGACC.

The table lists this clone with a few counts. The CDR3 end is not reached by the read, which stops 3 residues before it; the germline J gene fills it in. This chain connects TRBV19 to TRBJ2-1; tentatively, D is TRBD2 (5 bases). V was shortened by 3 bases and J by 7 bases, with 13 bases between the two germline ends. The length of the CDR3 is 14 residues. The germline V gene has CDR1 LNHDA and CDR2 SQIVND (reference sequence). The CDR3 DNA, read in part, is TGTGCCAGTAGTATGGGGTTAGCGTTGAATGAG. This encodes CASSMGLALNE. The complete CDR3 sequence is CASSMGLALNEQFF.

In this sample, this clone is medium-sized. The CDR3 extends 3 residues past the end of the read, so its final part is completed from the germline J gene. The genes are TRBV5-4 and TRBJ2-5, with D tentatively TRBD1 or TRBD2 (6 bases each). This CDR3 has 14 amino acids. Trimming cost V 7 bases and J 0 bases, with 13 bases left between them. CDR1 is SGHNT and CDR2 is YYREEE in the germline V gene (reference sequence). This CDR3 reads CASGRDTYQETQYF. The CDR3 DNA, read in part, is TGTGCCAGCGGGCGGGACACGTACCAAGAGACC.

This clone has more than one count but fewer than ten. The read ends 3 residues before the CDR3 terminus; that terminus is restored from the germline J gene. The V call is TRBV7-3, the J call TRBJ2-3; 13 bases align to TRBD2. The J segment lost 1 base and the V segment lost 2 bases, leaving 0 bases of the junction unmatched. Germline CDR1 is SGHTA and CDR2 is FQGTGA. The CDR3 spans 16 residues. The chain's CDR3 is CASSLGLAGGTDTQYF. The DNA read from the CDR3 is TGTGCCAGCAGCTTAGGACTAGCGGGAGGCACAGATACG.

This clone showed up just a few times. With the read ending 3 residues before the CDR3 end, the germline J gene is used to fill in that end. The chain has TRBV7-6 and TRBJ2-7; 10 nucleotides align to TRBD2. The ends lost 3 bases at V and 4 bases at J; junction bases unmatched: 9. The CDR3 totals 16 residues. Germline V gene lookup returns CDR1 SGHVS and CDR2 FNYEAQ. CDR3 protein: CASSLEPLAGAYEQYF. The sequenced CDR3 bases are TGTGCCAGCAGCTTGGAGCCCCTAGCGGGAGCATACGAG.

In the case of this clone: The DNA ends 3 residues before the CDR3 does, and the rest of the CDR3 is filled in from the germline J gene. This sequence joins TRBV6-2 or TRBV6-3 and TRBJ2-1, with D hard to call. Germline CDR1 and CDR2: MNHEY and SVGEGT. The CDR3 totals 13 residues. With 2 bases removed from V and 4 bases from J, the gap between germline ends came to 6 bases. CDR3 sequence reads: CASSYPGYNEQFF. CDR3 DNA (partial): TGTGCCAGCAGTTACCCCGGGTACAATGAG.

On this clone itself: The read halts 3 residues ahead of the CDR3 end, with the missing end drawn from the germline J gene. The chain is built from TRBV19 and TRBJ1-2, with 7 positions matching TRBD1. The V gene's germline CDR1 is LNHDA and CDR2 SQIVND (reference sequence). The CDR3 totals 12 residues. CDR3 bases read: TGTGCCAGTACCGCGACAGGGCGCGGC. It specifies CASTATGRG. The CDR3 in its entirety is CASTATGRGYTF.

As regards this clone: The CDR3 end lies 3 residues beyond the end of the read and is filled in from the germline J gene. The sample carries other DNA sequences with the same CDR3. The genes are TRBV18 and TRBJ2-5, with TRBD1 matching 9 bases. The CDR3 is 15 residues long. CDR1 is KGHSH, CDR2 LQKENI, per germline. After removal of 2 bases from V and 7 bases from J, the junction contained 8 bases not matched to a gene. The part of the CDR3 DNA that was read is TGTGCCAGCTCACCAAAGGAACAGGGGGCTGGGACC. It yields the protein CASSPKEQGAGT. From start to end, the CDR3 is CASSPKEQGAGTQYF. The full variable domain, in which reference TRBV18 and TRBJ2-5 provide the parts outside the CDR3, is NAGVMQNPRHLVRRRGQEARLRCSPMKGHSHVYWYRQLPEEGLKFMVYLQKENIIDESGMPKERFSAEFPKEGPSILRIQQVVRGDSAAYFCASSPKEQGAGTQYFGPGTRLLVL.

In the case of this clone: The missing CDR3 end, 3 residues past where the read stops, is filled in from the germline J gene. V and J are TRBV7-9 and TRBJ2-7, with a possible D match to TRBD2 (6 bases). Germline values: CDR1 SEHNR, CDR2 FQNEAQ (reference sequence). V dropped 4 bases and J dropped 3 bases, with 16 bases sitting between them. CDR3 size: 15 residues. Incomplete CDR3 DNA: TGTGCCAGCAGCTCCCAAACTCGGGACTTCTACGAG. Its translation: CASSSQTRDFYE. The CDR3, in full, reads CASSSQTRDFYEQYF.

This clone was observed a handful of times. Read sequence stops 3 residues before the CDR3 end, and the germline J gene provides the missing end. The J gene is TRBJ1-4, the V gene TRBV19; 7 bases line up with TRBD1. Germline V gene lookup returns CDR1 LNHDA and CDR2 SQIVND (reference sequence). Germline trimming cut 6 bases from V and 5 bases from J; bases unmatched to any gene: 9. This CDR3 comprises 15 residues. The sequenced part of the CDR3 DNA is TGTGCCAGTAGGAACAGGGGACAGCGGAATGAAAAA. Its translation: CASRNRGQRNEK. In full, the CDR3 reads CASRNRGQRNEKLFF. The entire variable domain, with the rest obtained from reference TRBV19 and TRBJ1-4, is as follows: DGGITQSPKYLFRKEGQNVTLSCEQNLNHDAMYWYRQDPGQGLRLIYYSQIVNDFQKGDIAEGYSVSREKKESFPLTVTSAQKNPTAFYLCASRNRGQRNEKLFFGSGTQLSVL.

The table lists this clone with a few counts. The observed sequence ends 3 residues before the CDR3 terminus, with the missing tail filled in from the germline J gene. This chain joins TRBV7-9 and TRBJ1-2, with 8 bases fitting TRBD1. Trimming cost V 5 bases and J 4 bases; bases outside gene matches: 9. Germline values: CDR1 SEHNR, CDR2 FQNEAQ (reference sequence). The CDR3 spans 15 residues. CDR3 amino acids: CASSVPGQVFYGYTF. CDR3 bases read: TGTGCCAGCAGCGTACCGGGACAGGTGTTCTATGGC.

By its share, this clone is large. A junction end diverges from the germline sequence, so it may reflect a read error. The read ends 3 residues shy of where the CDR3 ends; the end is completed using the germline J gene. V is TRBV4-2 and J is TRBJ2-1; 7 bases are shared with TRBD1. The germline V gene encodes CDR1 LGHNA and CDR2 YNFKEQ. The CDR3 length is 15 residues. The CDR3 DNA, read in part, is TGCGCCAGCAGCCACTCGTTAGGGGGCAACAATGAG. Its protein product is CASSHSLGGNNE. The full CDR3 protein reads CASSHSLGGNNEQFF.

The DNA read from the CDR3 is TGTGCCAGTAGAGATTCGACACAGGGGCCCAGGGGTGCCGGGGAG. This codes for CASRDSTQGPRGAGE. The entire CDR3 sequence reads CASRDSTQGPRGAGELFF. The rearrangement uses TRBV19 and TRBJ2-2; 7 bases fit TRBD1. The missing CDR3 end, 3 residues past where the read stops, is filled in from the germline J gene. J was trimmed by 6 bases and V by 6 bases; bases with no gene match: 19. The germline CDR1 and CDR2 sequences are LNHDA and SQIVND (reference sequence). CDR3 length: 18 residues.

A note on this clone: Sequencing ends 3 residues short of the CDR3 end; the germline J gene provides the rest. The chain uses TRBV19 and TRBJ2-7; a weak D match, TRBD1 (6 bases). The CDR3 length is 14 residues. V was pared by 5 bases and J by 1 base, with 12 bases between. Germline V gives CDR1 LNHDA, CDR2 SQIVND (reference sequence). CDR3 sequence: CASSLTGPSYEQYF. CDR3 DNA, as far as it was read: TGTGCCAGTAGTCTAACAGGGCCGTCCTACGAG.

As regards this clone: The read comes to an end 3 residues before the CDR3 does, leaving the germline J gene to fill in the end. This chain connects TRBV7-9 to TRBJ1-1; no firm D call. Germline V CDR1 and CDR2: SEHNR, FQNEAQ (reference sequence). Trimming pared 3 bases from V and 5 bases from J, leaving 13 bases between. The CDR3 extends over 14 amino acids. The sequenced part of the CDR3 DNA is TGTGCCAGCAGCTTCAGTATCCGGGGTACTGAA. Translated, it gives CASSFSIRGTE. The complete CDR3 reads CASSFSIRGTEAFF.

Regarding this clone: From the germline J gene comes the end of the CDR3, since the read stops 3 residues before it. The V gene is TRBV18, the J gene TRBJ1-5; TRBD1 matches at 7 bases. The CDR3 contains 13 residues. The V segment lost 6 bases and the J segment 7 bases; nucleotides outside the gene matches: 6. From germline, CDR1 is KGHSH and CDR2 LQKENI. The sequenced CDR3 bases are TGTGCCAGCTCGCAACAGGGGTCCCAGCCC. Protein product: CASSQQGSQP. The CDR3 in its entirety is CASSQQGSQPQHF.